This T cell receptor beta chain was retrieved from a study of cytomegalovirus exposure and HLA in healthy donors (dated by TCRdb to between 2016 and 2019). As for the study more broadly: In an earlier analysis of fewer than 750 of the donors, approximately 260 Gb of sequence data and approximately 100 million unique TCR beta sequences from 150 million to 200 million T cells were reported. About 310 gigabases of sequencing data and 70 million to 85 million unique TCR sequences were included in an early release covering 500 to 750 HLA-typed donors. Among the approximately 430 genotyped donors, approximately 82% belonged to the genetic ancestry cluster associated with self-reported Caucasian donors. The aim of the study was to test whether cataloging public T cell receptors could identify signatures of past pathogen exposure. The T cell repertoires of roughly 660 subjects were profiled by immunosequencing and related to cytomegalovirus serostatus. In addition to the first cohort of 650 to 750 subjects, a separate validation cohort of approximately 130 different subjects was used. High-throughput TCR immunosequencing, statistical association of individual TCRs with disease status, and machine learning were combined to predict cytomegalovirus infection status. To study patterns of TCR occurrence, a later analysis re-analyzed previously published TCR beta repertoires from 666 donors and added high-resolution HLA genotyping. Rather than drawing on any new phenotypic data, the later analysis identified candidate immune exposures from TCR beta sequences and the way those sequences occurred across donors. In an earlier analysis of a few hundred of the donors, high-throughput TCR beta sequencing was used to judge whether each TCR beta V gene segment behaved as functional or pseudogenic. Donor age, sex, ethnicity and CMV serostatus were collected together with the repertoire data. A later genetic analysis used genome-wide SNP genotypes for about 60% of the roughly 700 donors, treating that subset as a discovery cohort. Every discovery cohort repertoire had been produced on one sequencing platform. HLA typing covered class I and class II loci at four-digit resolution. Typing coverage varied by locus: about 629-640 donors for A, B, C, DRB1 and DQB1; more than 500 for DQA1; 606 for DPA1; fewer than 480 for DPB1. Four or five DR-DQ haplotypes were handled as single units for association and clustering because linkage in the cohort was strong. Among a few hundred genotyped donors of the cohort, an average of approximately 230,000 unique TCR beta nucleotide sequences were sequenced per donor, around a sixth of them non-productive.

The cohort consisted of 600 to 750 healthy bone marrow donors. All cohort members were sampled while nominally healthy, although unrecorded immune exposures were likely present. The donor was CMV seronegative and was included in the group of 352 seronegative cohort members. A peripheral blood sample was collected from each donor, and TCR beta sequencing was performed on peripheral blood mononuclear cells. The Qiagen DNeasy Blood Extraction Kit was used to extract genomic DNA from the blood cell samples. Libraries were constructed by the immunoSEQ multiplex PCR assay. For the multiplex PCR, a mixture combining 60 forward primers for TCR Vbeta segments and 13 reverse primers for TCR Jbeta segments was used. The CDR3 region of rearranged TCR beta genes was amplified from genomic DNA with a multiplex PCR assay. On the Illumina HiSeq System, the amplified TCR beta libraries were sequenced as 87-base-pair reads. The source study handled its data this way. Across the roughly 670 repertoires, a later analysis counted 75 million to 90 million unique TCR beta chains, 9.5 million to 12 million of which were shared by at least two donors. Raw reads were error-corrected and collapsed into unique sequences by a nearest-neighbor algorithm in which closely related sequences were merged to remove PCR and sequencing errors. Alignment of CDR3 sequences to IMGT reference sequences was used to assign V, D and J gene segments. For a sequence to be retained, at least a six-nucleotide match to both a V gene segment and a J gene segment was required. Rearrangements were classified as productive when the CDR3 lacked stop codons and remained in frame with V and J, and all other rearrangements were classified as non-productive. CDR3 was defined according to IMGT convention as the region running from the second conserved V-encoded cysteine to the conserved J-encoded phenylalanine. In an earlier analysis of roughly 610 of the donors, sequences lacking an unambiguous match to a single V gene segment were excluded. An earlier analysis of a few hundred of the donors called V segments functional above 56.7% productive rearrangements and segregating when the between-donor standard deviation exceeded 5%. To diagnose cytomegalovirus status from the catalog of TCR beta chain sequences, a statistical classification framework was built. In a later analysis, V and J genes were assigned by comparing TCR nucleotide sequences against IMGT/GENE-DB human TR gene sequences. Using the TCRdist pipeline, a later analysis assigned CDR3 sequences along with most-parsimonious VDJ recombination scenarios. In a later analysis, every TCR beta chain was defined by the combination of its CDR3 amino acid sequence and its V-gene family, and reads without a unique V-gene family were dropped. In a later analysis, fewer than 600 highly shared, low-generation-probability nucleotide sequences were removed to address suspected cross-contamination and a sequencing artifact. A later analysis calculated a clonal expansion index for each public chain from normalized within-repertoire ranks of inferred template counts. In a later analysis, generation probabilities were computed using a VDJ recombination model fitted to out-of-frame rearrangements, and the results were checked against IGoR. A later analysis scored TCR-TCR, TCR-HLA and TCR-CMV co-occurrence with hypergeometric tests, applying a repertoire-size bias correction to TCR pairs. To estimate false discovery rates, a later analysis permuted the HLA or CMV assignments 20 times. In a later analysis, co-occurring TCRs were grouped using DBSCAN, and TCRdist sequence similarity was added for clustering within HLA-allele-positive subsets. Co-occurrence clustering excluded repertoires with fewer than 30,000 or more than 120,000 public chains, plus five with anomalous nucleotide sharing. In TCRdb, the immuneACCESS table is reduced to in-frame sequences with V and J assigned. These tables do not hold every clone; where another copy was compared, an unresolved V gene accounts for under half, and the others remain unexplained. That table is the source of V, J and clone size, and D and trimming were worked out from the DNA. In all, the sample holds 130,000 to 150,000 clones, and 60% to 80% of those were seen once. The biggest ten clones account for 4.9% of the sample.

On this clone itself: It has no known antigen specificity. Per-base qualities were not stored, and no clone one base away is much larger.

The germline V gene supplies CDR1 SGHTS and CDR2 YDEGEE. The CDR3 runs 16 residues from the cysteine to the phenylalanine. Just the 48-base CDR3 DNA is kept, in frame starting at base 1. The V end loses 0 bases and the J end loses 1 base, and a stretch of 13 bases separates them. Results and caveats for the whole study, not just this receptor: Immune exposure information for the cohort was limited to CMV serostatus. Linkage disequilibrium might explain the correlated functional status among segregating V segments, but an unknown experimental factor could not be excluded. In a later analysis, TCR association rates were found to vary across HLA loci, with the most associated TCRs seen for DRB1 alleles and the fewest for HLA-C alleles. In both the original and validation cohorts, the classifier was reported to diagnose cytomegalovirus status with high specificity and sensitivity. When HLA alleles, especially DR and DQ, strongly co-occurred, TCR associations were difficult to assign to individual alleles. In a later genetic analysis, fewer N-insertions in productive TCRs were reported among donors in an Asian-associated ancestry cluster than the approximately 670-donor mean. Only TCR beta chains were sequenced in this cohort, and the absence of alpha or paired-chain data limited detectable features. Compared with equally common non-associated chains, HLA-associated TCR beta chains in a later analysis were more clonally expanded and had lower generation probabilities. V-gene and J-gene trimming of TCR beta chains was associated with a missense DCLRE1C variant in a later genetic analysis, and the association was replicated in an independent cohort. A later analysis reported that several top co-occurrence clusters appeared linked to parvovirus B19, influenza, CMV and Epstein-Barr virus. Some IMGT-functional V segments, including TRBV6-2 and TRBV6-3, could not be told apart with the 87-base-pair reads, so those segments were excluded. Because HLA typing was missing for some donors at each locus, association tests included only the typed subset. Because counts were too low, roughly 18 rarely observed V segments, including chromosome 9 orphons, were left out of the earlier analysis of 500 to 650 of the donors. A further reported finding was that TCR beta sequences accurately predicted the HLA-A and HLA-B alleles for most subjects in the first cohort. The authors suggested that the approach could potentially be generalized to other disease states and immunological phenotypes. A cluster of highly shared sequence variants was judged likely to represent a technical artifact of the sequencing pipeline. In an earlier analysis of more than 450 of the donors, most TCR beta V segments were observed in productive rearrangements about 87% or about 30% of the time, broadly matching IMGT annotations. A later analysis associated about 17,000 TCR beta sequences with specific HLA alleles at a false discovery rate of 0.05. A few of the identified cytomegalovirus-associated TCR beta chains were confirmed in vitro to be specific for cytomegalovirus antigens. The study listed 150 to 200 TCR beta chains as associated with cytomegalovirus. Across donors, most TCR sequences were observed very rarely, whereas some public TCRs were present in many individuals. A later analysis found that most CMV-associated TCR beta chains appeared HLA-restricted, with HLA associations seemingly driven largely by CMV exposure. The presence/absence analyses assumed that sequencing depth was roughly uniform across donors, and that assumption may not be true.

The chain is assembled from TRBV5-8 and TRBJ1-1; too little of a D gene remains to name it. The receptor was derived from a woman in her forties or fifties in good health and CMV-seronegative. Sequenced: PBMCs. The nucleotide sequence reads TGTGCCAGCAGCTTGGAGTCTCCGGGGTCGAACACTGAAGCTTTCTTT. This is translated as CASSLESPGSNTEAFF.